This TCR beta chain came from a study of response to subunit inactivated influenza vaccine. J gave up 7 bases and V 2 bases, and 5 bases lay outside the gene matches. Per the germline V gene, CDR1 is ENHRY and CDR2 is SYGVKD. The CDR3 contains 15 residues. TCRdb passed the RT-PCR reads through MiXCR, listing each CDR3 protein once. The sample carries roughly 790,000 distinct CDR3 sequences, 21% recorded once. The gene calls are TRBV10-3 and TRBJ2-2; the match to TRBD1 covers 9 bases. Sequenced here: PBMCs from blood, sampled around 5 days after vaccination. The receptor was isolated from a man aged 50 to 60 who received an inactivated influenza vaccine. The CDR3 region is CAISENTGGNGELFF. CDR3 bases: TGTGCCATCAGTGAGAACACAGGGGGCAACGGGGAGCTGTTTTTT.